This T cell receptor (beta chain) is drawn from a study of T cell clonality in common variable immunodeficiency. Assay: immunoSEQ multiplex PCR; the TCRdb copy retains only in-frame clones and omits some. This sample has fewer than 35,000 clones and no singletons, with 6.1% in the ten largest. Study findings and constraints: Shared TCRbeta clones were fewer between CVID subjects than controls. CVID subjects had higher TCRbeta clonality than healthy controls, most marked in about a third. In common variable immunodeficiency, TCR beta chains reportedly carried fewer deletions and N-nucleotide insertions.

This clone has a count of ten or more. What it recognizes is unknown. Coverage ceases 3 residues before the CDR3 finishes, and the germline J gene fills in the end. The V gene's germline CDR1 is DFQATT and CDR2 SNEGSKA (reference sequence). The CDR3 loop spans 14 amino acids. J lost 0 bases, V lost 3 bases, and 1 base had no gene match. Most patients and controls had Caucasian heritage. Specimen: peripheral blood mononuclear cells. The receptor was isolated from a human donor with common variable immunodeficiency. The chain combines TRBV20-1 with TRBJ2-3; 9 nucleotides line up with TRBD2. The CDR3: CSARLAGSTDTQYF. The sequenced part of the CDR3 DNA is TGCAGTGCTAGGCTAGCGGGGAGCACAGATACG.